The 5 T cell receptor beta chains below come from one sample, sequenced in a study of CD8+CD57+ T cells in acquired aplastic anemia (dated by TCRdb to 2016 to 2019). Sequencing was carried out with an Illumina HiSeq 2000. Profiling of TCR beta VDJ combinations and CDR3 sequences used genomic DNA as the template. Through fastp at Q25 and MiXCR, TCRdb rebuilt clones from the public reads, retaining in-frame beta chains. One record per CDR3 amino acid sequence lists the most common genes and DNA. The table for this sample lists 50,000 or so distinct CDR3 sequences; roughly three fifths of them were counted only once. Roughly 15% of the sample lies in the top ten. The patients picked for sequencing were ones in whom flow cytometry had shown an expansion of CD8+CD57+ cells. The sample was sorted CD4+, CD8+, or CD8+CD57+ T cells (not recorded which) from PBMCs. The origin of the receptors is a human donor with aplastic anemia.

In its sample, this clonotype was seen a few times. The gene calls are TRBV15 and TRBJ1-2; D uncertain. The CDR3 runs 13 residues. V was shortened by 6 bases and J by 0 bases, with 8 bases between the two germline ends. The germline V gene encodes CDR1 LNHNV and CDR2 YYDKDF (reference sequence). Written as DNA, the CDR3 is TGTGCCACCAGGGACCGATCTAACTATGGCTACACCTTC. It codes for CATRDRSNYGYTF.

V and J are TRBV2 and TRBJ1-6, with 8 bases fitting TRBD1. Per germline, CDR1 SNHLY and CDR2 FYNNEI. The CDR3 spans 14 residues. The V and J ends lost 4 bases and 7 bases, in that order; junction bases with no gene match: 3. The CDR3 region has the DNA TGTGCCAGCAGTGCACAGGGGGGGAATTCACCCCTCCACTTT. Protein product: CASSAQGGNSPLHF.

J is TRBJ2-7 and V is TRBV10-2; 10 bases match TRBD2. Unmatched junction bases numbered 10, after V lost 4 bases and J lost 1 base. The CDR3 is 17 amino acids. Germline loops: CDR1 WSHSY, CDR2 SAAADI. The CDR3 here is CASSAWTSGMVSYEQYF. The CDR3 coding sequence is TGCGCCAGCAGTGCCTGGACTAGCGGAATGGTATCCTACGAGCAGTACTTC.

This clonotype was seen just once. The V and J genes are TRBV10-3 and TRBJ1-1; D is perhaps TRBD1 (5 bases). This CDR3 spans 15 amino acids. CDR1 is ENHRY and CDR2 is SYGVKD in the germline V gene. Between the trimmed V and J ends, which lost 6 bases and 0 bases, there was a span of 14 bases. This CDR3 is CAIRYSGTLNTEAFF. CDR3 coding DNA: TGTGCCATCAGATATAGCGGGACCTTGAACACTGAAGCTTTCTTT.

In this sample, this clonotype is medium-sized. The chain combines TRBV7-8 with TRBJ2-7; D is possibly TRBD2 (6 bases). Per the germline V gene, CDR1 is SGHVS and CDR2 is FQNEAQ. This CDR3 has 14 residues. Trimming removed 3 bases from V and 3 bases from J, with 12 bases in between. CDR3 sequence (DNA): TGTGCCAGCAGCTTTGAAGGAGGGAGCTACGAGCAGTACTTC. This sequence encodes CASSFEGGSYEQYF.